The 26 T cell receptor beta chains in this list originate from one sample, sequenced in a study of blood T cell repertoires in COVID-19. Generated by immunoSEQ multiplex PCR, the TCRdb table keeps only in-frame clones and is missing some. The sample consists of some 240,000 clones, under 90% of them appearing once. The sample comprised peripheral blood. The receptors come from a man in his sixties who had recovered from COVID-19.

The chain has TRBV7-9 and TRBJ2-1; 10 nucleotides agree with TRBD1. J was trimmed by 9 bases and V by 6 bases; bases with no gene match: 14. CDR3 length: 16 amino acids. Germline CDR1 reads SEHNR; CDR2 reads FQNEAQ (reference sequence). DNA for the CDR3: TGTGCCAGCAGTTTGAAGTCGGACAGGGGGTTTGCTGAGCAGTTCTTC. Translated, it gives CASSLKSDRGFAEQFF.

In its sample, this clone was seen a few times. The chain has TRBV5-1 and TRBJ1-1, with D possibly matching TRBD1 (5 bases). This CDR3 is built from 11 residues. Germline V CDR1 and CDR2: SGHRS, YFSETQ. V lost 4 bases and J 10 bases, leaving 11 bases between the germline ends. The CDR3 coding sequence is TGCGCCAGCAGCGAGGCGGGGGTAGCTTTCTTT. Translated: CASSEAGVAFF.

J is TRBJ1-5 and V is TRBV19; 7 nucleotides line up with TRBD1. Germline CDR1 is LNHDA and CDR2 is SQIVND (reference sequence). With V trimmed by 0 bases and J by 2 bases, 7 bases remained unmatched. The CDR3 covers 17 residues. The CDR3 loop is CASSIDPRQGRNQPQHF. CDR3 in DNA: TGTGCCAGTAGTATAGATCCAAGACAGGGCCGCAATCAGCCCCAGCATTTT. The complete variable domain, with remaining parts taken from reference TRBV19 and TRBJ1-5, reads DGGITQSPKYLFRKEGQNVTLSCEQNLNHDAMYWYRQDPGQGLRLIYYSQIVNDFQKGDIAEGYSVSREKKESFPLTVTSAQKNPTAFYLCASSIDPRQGRNQPQHFGDGTRLSIL.

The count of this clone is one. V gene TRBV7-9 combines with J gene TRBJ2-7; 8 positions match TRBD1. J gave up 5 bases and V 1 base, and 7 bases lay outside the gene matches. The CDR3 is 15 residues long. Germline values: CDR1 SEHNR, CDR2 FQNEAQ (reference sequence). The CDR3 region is CASSLGRRGHHEQYF. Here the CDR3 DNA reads TGTGCCAGCAGCTTAGGTCGCAGGGGGCACCACGAGCAGTACTTC.

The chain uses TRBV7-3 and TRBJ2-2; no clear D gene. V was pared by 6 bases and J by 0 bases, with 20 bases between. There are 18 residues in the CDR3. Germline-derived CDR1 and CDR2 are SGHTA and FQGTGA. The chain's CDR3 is CASSLWASSQSNTGELFF. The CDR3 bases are TGTGCCAGCAGTCTCTGGGCCAGCAGCCAGTCGAACACCGGGGAGCTGTTTTTT.

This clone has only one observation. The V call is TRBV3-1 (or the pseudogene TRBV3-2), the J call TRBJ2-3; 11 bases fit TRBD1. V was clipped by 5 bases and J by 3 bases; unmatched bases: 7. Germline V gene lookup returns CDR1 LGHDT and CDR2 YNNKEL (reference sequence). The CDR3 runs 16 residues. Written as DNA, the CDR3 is TGTGCCAGCAGCTGGCGGGACAGGGGGTGGACAGATACGCAGTATTTT. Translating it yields CASSWRDRGWTDTQYF.

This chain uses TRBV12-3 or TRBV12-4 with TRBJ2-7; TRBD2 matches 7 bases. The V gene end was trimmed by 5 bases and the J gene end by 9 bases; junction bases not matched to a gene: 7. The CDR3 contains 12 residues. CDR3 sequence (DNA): TGTGCCAGCAGTCCTGGACTAGGAAGGCAGTACTTC. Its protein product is CASSPGLGRQYF.

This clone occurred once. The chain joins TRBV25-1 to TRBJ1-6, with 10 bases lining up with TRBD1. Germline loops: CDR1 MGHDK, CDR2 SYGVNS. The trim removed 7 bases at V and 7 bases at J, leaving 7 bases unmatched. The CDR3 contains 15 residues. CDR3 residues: CASMSGQGSNSPLHF. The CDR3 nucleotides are TGTGCCAGCATGTCGGGACAGGGGTCGAATTCACCCCTCCACTTT.

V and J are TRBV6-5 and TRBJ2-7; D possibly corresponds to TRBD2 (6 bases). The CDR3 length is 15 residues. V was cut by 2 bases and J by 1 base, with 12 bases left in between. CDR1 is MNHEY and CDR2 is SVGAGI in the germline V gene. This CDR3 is CASSYRAGSSYEQYF. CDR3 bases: TGTGCCAGCAGTTACAGAGCGGGCAGTTCCTACGAGCAGTACTTC.

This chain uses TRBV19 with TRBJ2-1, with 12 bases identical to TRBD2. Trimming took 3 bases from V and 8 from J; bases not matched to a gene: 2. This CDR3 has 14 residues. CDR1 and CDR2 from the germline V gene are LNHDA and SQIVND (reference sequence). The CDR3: CASSMTSGSHEQFF. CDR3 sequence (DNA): TGTGCCAGTAGTATGACTAGCGGGAGCCATGAGCAGTTCTTC.

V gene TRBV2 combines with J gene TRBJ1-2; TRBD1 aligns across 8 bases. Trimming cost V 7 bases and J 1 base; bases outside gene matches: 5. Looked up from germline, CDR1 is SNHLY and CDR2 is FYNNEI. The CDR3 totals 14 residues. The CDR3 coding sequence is TGTGCCAGCATTGGACAGGGACTTAACTATGGCTACACCTTC. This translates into CASIGQGLNYGYTF.

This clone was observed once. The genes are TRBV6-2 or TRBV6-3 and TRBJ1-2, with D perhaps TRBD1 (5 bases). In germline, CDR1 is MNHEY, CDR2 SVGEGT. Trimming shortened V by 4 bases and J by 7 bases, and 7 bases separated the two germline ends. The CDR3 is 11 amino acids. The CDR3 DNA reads TGTGCCAGCAGTTCAGGGTTTGGCTACACCTTC. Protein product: CASSSGFGYTF.

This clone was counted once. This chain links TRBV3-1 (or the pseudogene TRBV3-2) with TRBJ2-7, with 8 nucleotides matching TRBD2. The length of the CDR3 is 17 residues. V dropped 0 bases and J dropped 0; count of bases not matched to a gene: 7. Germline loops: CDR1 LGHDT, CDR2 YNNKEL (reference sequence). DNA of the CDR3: TGTGCCAGCAGCCAAGATTTTAGCGGGGCAGCCTCCTACGAGCAGTACTTC. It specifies CASSQDFSGAASYEQYF.

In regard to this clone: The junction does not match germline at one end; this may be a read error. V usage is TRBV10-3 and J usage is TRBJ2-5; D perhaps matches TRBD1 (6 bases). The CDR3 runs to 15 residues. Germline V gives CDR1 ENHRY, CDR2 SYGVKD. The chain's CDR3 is CATSWSTGDQETQYF. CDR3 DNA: TGTGCCACCAGTTGGTCGACAGGAGATCAAGAGACCCAGTACTTC.

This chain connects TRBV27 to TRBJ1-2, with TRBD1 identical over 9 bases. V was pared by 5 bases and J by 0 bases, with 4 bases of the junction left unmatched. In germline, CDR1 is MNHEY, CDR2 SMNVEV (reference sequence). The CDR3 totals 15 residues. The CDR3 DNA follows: TGTGCCAGCAGTCCCCGGGACAGGGCTAACTATGGCTACACCTTC. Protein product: CASSPRDRANYGYTF.

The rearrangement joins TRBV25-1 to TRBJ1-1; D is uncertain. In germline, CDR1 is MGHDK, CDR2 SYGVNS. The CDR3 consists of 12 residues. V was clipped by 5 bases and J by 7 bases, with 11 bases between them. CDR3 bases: TGTGCCAGCAGTCAAAGAGGGAGTGAAGCTTTCTTT. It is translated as CASSQRGSEAFF.

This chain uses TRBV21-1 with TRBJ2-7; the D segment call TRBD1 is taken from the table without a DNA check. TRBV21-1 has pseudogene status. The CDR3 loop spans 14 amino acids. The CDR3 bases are TGTGCCAGCAACCCCAAAGCAGCAGGGGCCGAGCAGTACTTC. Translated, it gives CASNPKAAGAEQYF.

Here the CDR3 reads CASSYWTGGSYEQYF. CDR3 DNA sequence: TGCGCCAGCAGCTATTGGACAGGGGGCTCCTACGAGCAGTACTTC. The chain links TRBV5-1 to TRBJ2-7; 10 positions match TRBD1. With 3 bases clipped from V and 0 bases from J, the junction kept 3 bases outside the gene matches. The V gene's germline CDR1 is SGHRS and CDR2 YFSETQ. The CDR3 is 15 amino acids.

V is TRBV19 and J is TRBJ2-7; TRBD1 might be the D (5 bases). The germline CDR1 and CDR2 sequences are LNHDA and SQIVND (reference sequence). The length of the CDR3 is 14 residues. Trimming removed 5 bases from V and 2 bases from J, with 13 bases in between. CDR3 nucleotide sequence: TGTGCCAGTAGTTCCCGACAGCCGCCCTACGAGCAGTACTTC. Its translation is CASSSRQPPYEQYF.

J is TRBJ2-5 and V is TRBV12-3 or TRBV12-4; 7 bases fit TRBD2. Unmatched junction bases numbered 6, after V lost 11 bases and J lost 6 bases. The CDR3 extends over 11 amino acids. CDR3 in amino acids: CAVGSGKTQYF. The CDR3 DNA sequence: TGTGCCGTGGGGAGCGGGAAGACCCAGTACTTC.

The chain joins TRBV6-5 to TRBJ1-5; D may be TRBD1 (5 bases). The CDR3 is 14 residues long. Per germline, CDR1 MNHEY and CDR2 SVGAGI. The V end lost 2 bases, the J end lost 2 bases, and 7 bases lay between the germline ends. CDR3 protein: CASSYRGGNQPQHF. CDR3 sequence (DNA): TGTGCCAGCAGTTACAGGGGCGGCAATCAGCCCCAGCATTTT.

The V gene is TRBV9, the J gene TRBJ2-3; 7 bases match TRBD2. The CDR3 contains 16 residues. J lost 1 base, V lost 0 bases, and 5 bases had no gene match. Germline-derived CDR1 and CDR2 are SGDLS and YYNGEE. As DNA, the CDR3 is TGTGCCAGCAGCGTAGGAGGGGCGGGGGGCACAGATACGCAGTATTTT. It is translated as CASSVGGAGGTDTQYF.

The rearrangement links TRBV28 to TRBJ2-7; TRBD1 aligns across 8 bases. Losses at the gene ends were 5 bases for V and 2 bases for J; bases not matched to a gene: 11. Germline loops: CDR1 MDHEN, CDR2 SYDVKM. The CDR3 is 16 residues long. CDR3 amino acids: CASSGVDRGRAYEQYF. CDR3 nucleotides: TGTGCCAGCAGTGGGGTCGACAGGGGTCGCGCCTACGAGCAGTACTTC.

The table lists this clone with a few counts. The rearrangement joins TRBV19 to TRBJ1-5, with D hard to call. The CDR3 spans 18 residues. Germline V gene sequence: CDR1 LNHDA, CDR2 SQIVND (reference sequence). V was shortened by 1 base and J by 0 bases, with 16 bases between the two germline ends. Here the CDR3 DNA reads TGTGCCAGTAGTATAGCCCCAAAGAGGGCCTATAGCAATCAGCCCCAGCATTTT. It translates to CASSIAPKRAYSNQPQHF. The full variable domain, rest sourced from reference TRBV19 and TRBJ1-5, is DGGITQSPKYLFRKEGQNVTLSCEQNLNHDAMYWYRQDPGQGLRLIYYSQIVNDFQKGDIAEGYSVSREKKESFPLTVTSAQKNPTAFYLCASSIAPKRAYSNQPQHFGDGTRLSIL.

The CDR3 DNA sequence: TGTGCCAGCAGCTTAGCACAGGGTTCGACCACCGGGGAGCTGTTTTTT. It translates to CASSLAQGSTTGELFF. The rearrangement uses TRBV11-3 and TRBJ2-2; D is possibly TRBD1 (6 bases). The CDR3 totals 16 residues. Trimming took 1 base from V and 4 from J, leaving 13 bases between them. Germline assignment: CDR1 SGHNT and CDR2 YENEEA.

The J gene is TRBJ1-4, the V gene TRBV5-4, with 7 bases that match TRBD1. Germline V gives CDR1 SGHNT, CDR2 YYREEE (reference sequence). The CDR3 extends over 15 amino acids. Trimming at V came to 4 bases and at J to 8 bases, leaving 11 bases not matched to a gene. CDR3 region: CASSLGQASIEKLFF. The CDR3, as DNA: TGTGCCAGCAGCCTTGGACAGGCTTCGATCGAAAAACTGTTTTTT.